This TCR beta chain emerged from a study of shared clonotypes between healthy human individuals. Overall study: Three plates were used per donor for CD4 naive, three for CD4 memory, two for CD8 naive and one for CD8 memory.

The CDR3 contains 19 residues. The V gene's germline CDR1 is LGHNA and CDR2 YNFKEQ. V trimming: 5 bases; J trimming: 0 bases; junction bases outside the gene matches: 12. Every subset's genomic DNA went evenly onto several immunoSEQ plates. Assay used: immunoSEQ multiplex PCR; TCRdb lists only in-frame clones, some missing. The sample has millions of clones, around nine tenths seen once. This sequence was found in a man between 18 and 29 years old in good health. The J gene is TRBJ2-7, the V gene TRBV4-2, with 14 bases lining up with TRBD2. Source material: naive CD4+ T cells sorted from blood. Subset noted: CD45RA+ positively selected. The CDR3 DNA reads TGTGCCAGCAGCTTGGGTGGACTAGCGGGAGGCAAAAGCTCCTACGAGCAGTACTTC. Translated: CASSLGGLAGGKSSYEQYF.